A single sample gave rise to the 3 T cell receptor beta chains below, sequenced in a study of blood T cell repertoires in COVID-19. Measured with immunoSEQ multiplex PCR; TCRdb has only the in-frame clones, and not every one. Here the sample spans some 400,000 clones, about four fifths being singletons. Sequencing input: peripheral blood. These receptors were obtained from a human donor with acute or convalescent COVID-19. The donor label of this sample is uncertain.

In DNA form, the CDR3 reads TGTGCCAGCACCGGGGGGACTAACTCCTACAATGAGCAGTTCTTC. Residues: CASTGGTNSYNEQFF. The V and J genes are TRBV2 and TRBJ2-1; 7 bases are a match to TRBD2. V lost 7 bases, J lost 0 bases, and 6 bases stayed unmatched. CDR1 SNHLY and CDR2 FYNNEI come from the germline V gene. The CDR3 spans 15 residues.

This chain links TRBV19 with TRBJ1-4; weak D call: TRBD1 (6 bases). Germline assignment: CDR1 LNHDA and CDR2 SQIVND (reference sequence). The CDR3 spans 14 residues. The V gene lost 5 bases and the J gene lost 5 bases, with 12 bases spanning the gap. In nucleotides, the CDR3 is TGTGCCAGTAGTTCGACAGGCGTGAATGAAAAACTGTTTTTT. Residues: CASSSTGVNEKLFF.

CDR3 sequence reads: CASSLVSISGGPYTDTQYF. The CDR3 coding sequence is TGCGCCAGCAGCTTGGTTTCGATAAGCGGGGGCCCGTACACAGATACGCAGTATTTT. V is TRBV5-1 and J is TRBJ2-3; 8 nucleotides agree with TRBD2. CDR3 length: 19 residues. The V and J ends lost 0 bases and 2 bases, in that order; junction bases with no gene match: 14. The germline V gene encodes CDR1 SGHRS and CDR2 YFSETQ.